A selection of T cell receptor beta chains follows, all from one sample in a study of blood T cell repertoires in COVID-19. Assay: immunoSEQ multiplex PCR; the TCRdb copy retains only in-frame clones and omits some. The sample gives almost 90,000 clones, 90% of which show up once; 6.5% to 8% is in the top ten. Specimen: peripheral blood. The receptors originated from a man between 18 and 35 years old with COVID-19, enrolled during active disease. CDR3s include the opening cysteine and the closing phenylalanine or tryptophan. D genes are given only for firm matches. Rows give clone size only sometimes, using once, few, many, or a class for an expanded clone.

CDR3: CASSSFNQPQHF
DNA: TGTGCCAGCAGCTCCTTTAATCAGCCCCAGCATTTT
D: .
V: TRBV7-9
J: TRBJ1-5
size: .

CDR3: CATSKQGKDTQYF
DNA: TGTGCCACCAGTAAACAGGGGAAAGATACGCAGTATTTT
D: TRBD1
V: TRBV15
J: TRBJ2-3
size: .

CDR3: CASSQIVTRQFF
DNA: TGCGCCAGCAGTCAAATCGTGACAAGGCAGTTCTTC
D: .
V: TRBV23-1
J: TRBJ2-1
size: .

CDR3: CASSERQGTETQYF
DNA: TGTGCCAGCAGTGAAAGGCAGGGCACAGAGACCCAGTACTTC
D: .
V: TRBV6-1
J: TRBJ2-5
size: .

CDR3: CASSLNLAGGRSTDTQYF
DNA: TGTGCCAGCAGCTTAAATCTAGCGGGAGGGAGGAGCACAGATACGCAGTATTTT
D: TRBD2
V: TRBV7-2
J: TRBJ2-3
size: .

CDR3: CASSLSPGLNTEAFF
DNA: TGTGCCAGCAGTTTATCACCTGGGCTGAACACTGAAGCTTTCTTT
D: .
V: TRBV27
J: TRBJ1-1
size: .

CDR3: CASMRGGSQPQHF
DNA: TGTGCCAGCATGAGAGGGGGCAGTCAGCCCCAGCATTTT
D: TRBD1
V: TRBV28
J: TRBJ1-5
size: .

CDR3: CASSTGTGTNSYEQYF
DNA: TGTGCCAGTAGCACGGGGACCGGGACAAATTCCTACGAGCAGTACTTC
D: .
V: TRBV19
J: TRBJ2-7
size: once

CDR3: CASSPKYTGGAGNTIYF
DNA: TGCGCCAGCAGCCCGAAGTATACAGGGGGCGCAGGAAACACCATATATTTT
D: TRBD1
V: TRBV5-1
J: TRBJ1-3
size: .

CDR3: CASSEMGRRATQYF
DNA: TGTGCCAGCAGTGAAATGGGACGGAGGGCTACGCAGTATTTT
D: .
V: TRBV6-1
J: TRBJ2-3
size: .

CDR3: CASTRDSNYGYTF
DNA: TGTGCCAGCACCCGGGACAGTAACTATGGCTACACCTTC
D: TRBD1
V: TRBV6-1
J: TRBJ1-2
size: .

CDR3: CASQLAGINTGELFF
DNA: TGTGCCAGCCAACTAGCGGGGATAAACACCGGGGAGCTGTTTTTT
D: TRBD2
V: TRBV19
J: TRBJ2-2
size: .

CDR3: CASSPLAGDQETQYF
DNA: TGTGCCAGCAGCCCACTAGCGGGTGACCAAGAGACCCAGTACTTC
D: TRBD2
V: TRBV5-6
J: TRBJ2-5
size: .

CDR3: CASSPRTGSEKLFF
DNA: TGTGCCAGCAGTCCTCGGACAGGGAGCGAAAAACTGTTTTTT
D: TRBD1
V: TRBV28
J: TRBJ1-4
size: .

CDR3: CASSVGTDSNQPQHF
DNA: TGTGCCAGTAGTGTAGGGACAGATAGCAATCAGCCCCAGCATTTT
D: TRBD1
V: TRBV19
J: TRBJ1-5
size: .

CDR3: CASSPGGRETDTQYF
DNA: TGTGCCAGCAGCCCGGGGGGGCGGGAAACAGATACGCAGTATTTT
D: TRBD2
V: TRBV28
J: TRBJ2-3
size: .